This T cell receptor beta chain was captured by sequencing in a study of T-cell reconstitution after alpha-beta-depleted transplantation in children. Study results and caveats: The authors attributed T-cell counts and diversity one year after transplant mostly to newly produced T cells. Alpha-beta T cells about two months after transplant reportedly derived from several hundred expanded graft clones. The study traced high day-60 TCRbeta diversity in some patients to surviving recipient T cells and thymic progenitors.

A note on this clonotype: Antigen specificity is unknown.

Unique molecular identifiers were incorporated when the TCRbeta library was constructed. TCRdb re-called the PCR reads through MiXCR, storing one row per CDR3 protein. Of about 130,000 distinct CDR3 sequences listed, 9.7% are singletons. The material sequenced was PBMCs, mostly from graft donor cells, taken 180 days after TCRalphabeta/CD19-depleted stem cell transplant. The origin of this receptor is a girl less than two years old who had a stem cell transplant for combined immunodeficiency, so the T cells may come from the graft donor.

The CDR3 loop is CASTTGGFTEAFF. The CDR3 region has the DNA TGTGCCAGCACGACAGGGGGTTTCACTGAAGCTTTCTTT. The rearrangement uses TRBV19 and TRBJ1-1; 9 bases are a match to TRBD1. Germline loops: CDR1 LNHDA, CDR2 SQIVND (reference sequence). The CDR3 length is 13 residues. Trimming took 9 bases from V and 4 from J; bases not matched to a gene: 6.